The 28 T cell receptor beta chains reported below all come from one sample, sequenced in a study of cytomegalovirus exposure and HLA in healthy donors (dated by TCRdb to about 2017). Libraries were built with the immunoSEQ multiplex PCR assay. A mixture of 60 forward primers for TCR Vbeta segments and 13 reverse primers for TCR Jbeta segments was used in the multiplex PCR. TCRdb obtained this table from immuneACCESS and retained in-frame rearrangements with V and J assigned. These tables miss some clones; where compared with another copy, unresolved V genes account for less than half of the shortfall, and the remainder is unexplained. This sample gives tens of thousands of clones in total; 67% of them show up just once. Of the sample, 6.5% to 7.5% falls within the top ten clones. What was sequenced was PBMCs. The receptors shown here come from a woman in her fifties or sixties in good health and CMV-seropositive.

This sequence joins TRBV27 and TRBJ1-1; 7 bases map to TRBD1. After removal of 4 bases from V and 4 bases from J, the junction contained 0 bases not matched to a gene. The CDR3 is 12 amino acids. The germline CDR1 and CDR2 sequences are MNHEY and SMNVEV (reference sequence). The CDR3 region has the DNA TGTGCCAGCAGTTACAGGGGCACTGAAGCTTTCTTT. Residues: CASSYRGTEAFF.

This clone was detected only once. The chain couples TRBV6-1 to TRBJ1-5, with D maybe TRBD1 (5 bases). CDR3 length: 16 amino acids. Germline lookup yields CDR1 MNHNS and CDR2 SASEGT. Trimming left V 2 bases short and J 6 bases short, with 17 bases between. The CDR3 sequence: CASSEISGGGSQPQHF. The CDR3 DNA sequence: TGTGCCAGCAGTGAAATTTCGGGGGGAGGAAGTCAGCCCCAGCATTTT.

This clone came up a few times. The chain combines TRBV28 with TRBJ1-1; no clear D. Germline V lookup: CDR1 MDHEN, CDR2 SYDVKM. This CDR3 spans 16 amino acids. The V gene lost 3 bases and the J gene lost 0 bases, with 14 bases spanning the gap. The CDR3 sequence is CASSFPQGGLNTEAFF. The CDR3 region has the DNA TGTGCCAGCAGTTTCCCGCAAGGAGGGTTGAACACTGAAGCTTTCTTT.

The genes are TRBV5-1 and TRBJ1-1; tentative D call: TRBD1 (5 bases). This CDR3 has 15 residues. Germline V gene sequence: CDR1 SGHRS, CDR2 YFSETQ. V was cut by 3 bases and J by 3 bases, with 15 bases left in between. The CDR3 nucleotides are TGCGCCAGCAGCTACGGGCCTACGGGGGACACTGAAGCTTTCTTT. Protein product: CASSYGPTGDTEAFF.

The chain recombines TRBV5-6 with TRBJ2-7; weak D call: TRBD1 (5 bases). From germline, CDR1 is SGHDT and CDR2 YYEEEE. The CDR3 covers 16 residues. The V gene lost 4 bases and the J gene lost 4 bases, with 21 bases spanning the gap. The CDR3: CASSQREDSGWYEQYF. The CDR3 region has the DNA TGTGCCAGCAGCCAAAGGGAAGATTCAGGGTGGTACGAGCAGTACTTC.

V gene TRBV2 combines with J gene TRBJ1-5; maybe TRBD1 (5 bases). The V end was cut by 8 bases, the J end by 3 bases, with 14 bases between. Looked up from germline, CDR1 is SNHLY and CDR2 is FYNNEI. The CDR3 is 14 residues long. CDR3 nucleotides: TGTGCCAGCGGGGCTGCCCGGTTCAATCAGCCCCAGCATTTT. Protein sequence: CASGAARFNQPQHF.

This chain links TRBV9 with TRBJ1-2; the match to TRBD1 covers 10 bases. The CDR3 is 15 residues long. Looked up from germline, CDR1 is SGDLS and CDR2 is YYNGEE. V dropped 2 bases and J dropped 5; count of bases not matched to a gene: 6. CDR3 bases: TGTGCCAGCAGCGTCACACCGGGACAGGGGTATGGCTACACCTTC. Protein sequence: CASSVTPGQGYGYTF. Based on the CDR3 plus reference TRBV9 and TRBJ1-2, the full variable domain is DSGVTQTPKHLITATGQRVTLRCSPRSGDLSVYWYQQSLDQGLQFLIQYYNGEERAKGNILERFSAQQFPDLHSELNLSSLELGDSALYFCASSVTPGQGYGYTFGSGTRLTVV.

This clone was recorded a few times. V usage is TRBV6-5 and J usage is TRBJ1-5; 7 positions agree with TRBD1. The CDR3 runs 13 residues. The V gene end was trimmed by 7 bases and the J gene end by 4 bases; junction bases not matched to a gene: 4. Germline V lookup: CDR1 MNHEY, CDR2 SVGAGI. The CDR3 here is CASTAGGNQPQHF. CDR3 sequence (DNA): TGTGCCAGCACCGCAGGGGGGAATCAGCCCCAGCATTTT.

The CDR3 DNA follows: TGTGCCACCAGCGAGAGTTTAAACACTGAAGCTTTCTTT. Its translation is CATSESLNTEAFF. The chain links TRBV15 to TRBJ1-1; no definite D call. V lost 5 bases and J 2 bases, leaving 9 bases between the germline ends. The CDR3 runs 13 residues. The germline V gene has CDR1 LNHNV and CDR2 YYDKDF (reference sequence).

Worth noting for this clone: Its ends do not fully match the called genes, so a read error is possible. V usage is TRBV5-6 and J usage is TRBJ2-2; 9 nucleotides align to TRBD1. Germline loops: CDR1 SGHDT, CDR2 YYEEEE. The CDR3 has 16 residues. CDR3 in DNA: TGTGCCGGCAGTTTCCCGGGACAGGGCGACACCGGGGAGCTGTTTTTT. This codes for CAGSFPGQGDTGELFF.

This chain links TRBV19 with TRBJ2-5, with TRBD1 matching over 9 bases. The J call may be faulty, since TRBJ2-7 better matches the DNA end. CDR1 is LNHDA, CDR2 SQIVND, per germline (reference sequence). CDR3 size: 13 residues. The CDR3 region is CASMEQGAGEQYF. CDR3 sequence (DNA): TGTGCCAGTATGGAACAGGGGGCTGGCGAGCAGTACTTC.

The chain is built from TRBV18 and TRBJ2-5; 10 bases align to TRBD1. Looked up from germline, CDR1 is KGHSH and CDR2 is LQKENI. The CDR3 contains 15 residues. V gave up 6 bases and J gave up 3 bases; unmatched junction bases: 7. The CDR3 nucleotides read TGTGCCAGCTCTCCAAGGACAGGGGGGGAAGAGACCCAGTACTTC. Translation gives CASSPRTGGEETQYF.

This sequence joins TRBV6-4 and TRBJ2-3, with 8 bases aligning to TRBD2. Germline-derived CDR1 and CDR2 are MRHNA and SNTAGT. J was trimmed by 6 bases and V by 4 bases; bases with no gene match: 6. The CDR3 has 14 amino acids. In nucleotides, the CDR3 is TGTGCCAGCAGTGCGAGCGGGGGAGGGGATACGCAGTATTTT. It codes for CASSASGGGDTQYF.

V is TRBV5-5 and J is TRBJ2-2, with TRBD2 matching over 7 bases. The CDR3 spans 15 residues. The V segment lost 4 bases and the J segment 4 bases; nucleotides outside the gene matches: 7. CDR1 and CDR2 from the germline V gene are SGHKS and YYEKEE (reference sequence). CDR3 residues: CASSRRGDATGELFF. CDR3 in DNA: TGTGCCAGCAGCCGACGGGGGGACGCCACCGGGGAGCTGTTTTTT.

This sequence joins TRBV6-1 and TRBJ2-7; the D gene is possibly TRBD2 (5 bases). The CDR3 runs 15 residues. With 5 bases removed from V and 1 base from J, the gap between germline ends came to 15 bases. Germline CDR1 and CDR2: MNHNS and SASEGT. The CDR3 here is CASSRLSDSSYEQYV. The CDR3 DNA sequence: TGTGCCAGCAGTAGGCTCTCGGACTCTTCCTACGAGCAGTACGTC.

The CDR3 loop is CASSIDLDKNYGYTF. The CDR3 coding sequence is TGTGCCAGTAGTATAGATCTTGACAAGAACTATGGCTACACCTTC. The V gene is TRBV19, the J gene TRBJ1-2; D gene ambiguous. The CDR3 contains 15 residues. In germline, CDR1 is LNHDA, CDR2 SQIVND (reference sequence). V lost 0 bases and J lost 2, with 10 bases in between.

The CDR3 DNA sequence: TGTGCCAGCCTTATAGGAGGGGTCCTGGGGGAGCAGTACGTC. It encodes CASLIGGVLGEQYV. The chain is built from TRBV6-4 and TRBJ2-7, with D possibly matching TRBD2 (6 bases). The V end lost 8 bases, the J end lost 7 bases, and 21 bases lay between the germline ends. The length of the CDR3 is 14 residues. Germline V CDR1 and CDR2: MRHNA, SNTAGT.

V gene TRBV5-6 combines with J gene TRBJ1-4; TRBD1 might be the D (5 bases). CDR1 and CDR2 from the germline V gene are SGHDT and YYEEEE. The germline V and J ends were trimmed by 0 bases and 6 bases, with 9 bases remaining between them. The CDR3 has 14 amino acids. The CDR3 here is CASSLVWGHEKLFF. The CDR3 DNA reads TGTGCCAGCAGCTTGGTCTGGGGCCATGAAAAACTGTTTTTT.

This clone was counted only a few times. The chain is built from TRBV5-1 and TRBJ2-1; D perhaps matches TRBD2 (5 bases). With 0 bases removed from V and 8 bases from J, the gap between germline ends came to 15 bases. Germline V gene lookup returns CDR1 SGHRS and CDR2 YFSETQ. The CDR3 spans 15 residues. The DNA of the CDR3 is TGCGCCAGCAGCTTGGCCGGGGAGTTTAGGGATGAGCAGTTCTTC. Translation gives CASSLAGEFRDEQFF.

A few counts support this clone. The genes are TRBV9 and TRBJ2-5, with D possibly being TRBD1 (6 bases). The CDR3 runs 16 residues. Trimming took 4 bases from V and 0 from J, leaving 16 bases between them. Germline CDR1 is SGDLS and CDR2 is YYNGEE. The CDR3 spells CASSPRGQLYQETQYF. Written as DNA, the CDR3 is TGTGCCAGCAGCCCCCGGGGACAACTGTACCAAGAGACCCAGTACTTC.

The J gene is TRBJ2-3, the V gene TRBV5-1; a possible D gene is TRBD2 (6 bases). With 2 bases removed from V and 4 bases from J, the gap between germline ends came to 11 bases. The CDR3 has 14 amino acids. CDR1 SGHRS and CDR2 YFSETQ come from the germline V gene. The CDR3 DNA sequence: TGCGCCAGCAGCTTCGAAACTAGCCCAGATACGCAGTATTTT. Protein product: CASSFETSPDTQYF.

The V gene is TRBV5-1, the J gene TRBJ2-5, with 10 bases aligning to TRBD1. Per germline, CDR1 SGHRS and CDR2 YFSETQ. Trimming took 3 bases from V and 3 from J; bases not matched to a gene: 2. This CDR3 comprises 14 residues. CDR3: CASSSGTGEETQYF. CDR3 bases: TGCGCCAGCAGCTCCGGGACAGGGGAAGAGACCCAGTACTTC.

The chain couples TRBV6-6 to TRBJ1-5; 7 positions agree with TRBD1. The V gene's germline CDR1 is MNHNY and CDR2 SVGAGI (reference sequence). The CDR3 is made up of 14 amino acids. V shed 8 bases, J shed 5 bases, and the junction held 9 bases outside the gene matches. CDR3 bases: TGTGCCAGCTCGCAGGGACAGTCCTATCAGCCCCAGCATTTT. This codes for CASSQGQSYQPQHF.

The rearrangement joins TRBV19 to TRBJ2-7, with TRBD1 as a possible D gene (6 bases). Germline V CDR1 and CDR2: LNHDA, SQIVND (reference sequence). The CDR3 extends over 13 amino acids. Between the trimmed V and J ends, which lost 6 bases and 6 bases, there was a span of 15 bases. CDR3 bases: TGTGCCAGTAGCCCAGATCAGGGGTTCGAGCAGTACTTC. Protein: CASSPDQGFEQYF.

This clone occurred a few times. J is TRBJ2-3 and V is TRBV4-2; 11 bases are shared with TRBD2. The CDR3 contains 17 residues. Germline CDR1 and CDR2: LGHNA and YNFKEQ. V was pared by 1 base and J by 6 bases, with 9 bases of the junction left unmatched. In nucleotides, the CDR3 is TGTGCCAGCAGCCAAGGGGGTAGCGGGGGGGCTTGGGATACGCAGTATTTT. This gives the protein CASSQGGSGGAWDTQYF.

In its sample, this clone was seen a few times. V usage is TRBV15 and J usage is TRBJ1-1; a weak D match, TRBD1 (6 bases). Germline loops: CDR1 LNHNV, CDR2 YYDKDF (reference sequence). V gave up 0 bases and J gave up 11 bases, with 19 bases separating them. CDR3 size: 15 residues. For the CDR3, the DNA is TGTGCCACCAGCAGAGATTTTATGATCGGGAGGGGGGCTTTCTTT. It specifies CATSRDFMIGRGAFF.

The genes are TRBV10-2 and TRBJ1-1; D perhaps matches TRBD1 (6 bases). In germline, CDR1 is WSHSY, CDR2 SAAADI. The CDR3 is 13 residues long. Trimming shortened V by 7 bases and J by 11 bases, and 20 bases separated the two germline ends. The CDR3: CASTRNRASEAFF. CDR3 nucleotides: TGCGCCAGCACCCGTAACAGGGCGAGTGAGGCTTTCTTT.

V usage is TRBV27 and J usage is TRBJ2-3; weak D call: TRBD1 (6 bases). There are 13 residues in the CDR3. V dropped 5 bases and J dropped 4 bases, with 10 bases sitting between them. Looked up from germline, CDR1 is MNHEY and CDR2 is SMNVEV (reference sequence). CDR3 sequence: CASSTHRADTQYF. CDR3 DNA sequence: TGTGCCAGCAGTACCCACAGGGCAGATACGCAGTATTTT.